One sample yielded the 23 T cell receptor beta chains listed below, sequenced in a study of blood T cell repertoires in COVID-19. Clones were sequenced by immunoSEQ multiplex PCR, and TCRdb holds only the in-frame ones, with some missing. The table lists about 170,000 clones, about 86% of them singletons, with around 7% in the top ten. The specimen sequenced was peripheral blood. These TCRs come from an elderly woman in a cohort sampled during active or convalescent COVID-19.

This clone was detected a few times. DNA of the CDR3: TGTGCCAGCTCACCACCGGACAGGACTGGAAACACCATATATTTT. This codes for CASSPPDRTGNTIYF. The chain uses TRBV18 and TRBJ1-3; the match to TRBD1 covers 7 bases. Germline V gene sequence: CDR1 KGHSH, CDR2 LQKENI. CDR3 length: 15 amino acids. Trimming cost V 0 bases and J 2 bases; bases outside gene matches: 1.

The gene calls are TRBV24-1 and TRBJ2-1; no definite D call. This CDR3 comprises 11 residues. Germline CDR1 is KGHDR and CDR2 is SFDVKD. Trimming shortened V by 4 bases and J by 6 bases, and 3 bases separated the two germline ends. This chain's CDR3 is CATSDFNEQFF. CDR3 nucleotide sequence: TGTGCCACCAGTGACTTCAATGAGCAGTTCTTC.

V is TRBV18 and J is TRBJ1-2, with 7 bases fitting TRBD1. Germline loops: CDR1 KGHSH, CDR2 LQKENI. CDR3 length: 13 residues. V lost 4 bases, J lost 7 bases, and 6 bases stayed unmatched. Here the CDR3 reads CASSLYRGAGYTF. The DNA for the CDR3 is TGTGCCAGCTCACTATACAGGGGAGCTGGCTACACCTTC.

This clone was seen only once. V and J are TRBV6-5 and TRBJ2-3; 7 nucleotides match TRBD2. The CDR3 is 14 residues long. Germline lookup yields CDR1 MNHEY and CDR2 SVGAGI. V lost 9 bases to trimming and J lost 0 bases; unmatched junction nucleotides: 6. Here the CDR3 reads CASFSGSSTDTQYF. In nucleotides, the CDR3 is TGTGCCAGTTTTAGCGGGTCTAGCACAGATACGCAGTATTTT.

The chain carries TRBV24-1 and TRBJ1-2; unclear D gene. V was cut by 4 bases and J by 4 bases, with 12 bases left in between. Germline V gives CDR1 KGHDR, CDR2 SFDVKD. The CDR3 contains 14 residues. The CDR3 is CATSDPSRAYGYTF. The DNA of the CDR3 is TGTGCCACCAGTGACCCCTCACGAGCCTATGGCTACACCTTC.

The chain has TRBV12-3 or TRBV12-4 and TRBJ1-1; TRBD1 might be the D (5 bases). Between the trimmed V and J ends, which lost 8 bases and 1 base, there was a span of 11 bases. This CDR3 has 13 residues. The CDR3 DNA is TGTGCCAGCGCGAGCGGGGCGAACACTGAAGCTTTCTTT. Amino acid sequence: CASASGANTEAFF.

The V and J genes are TRBV3-1 (or the pseudogene TRBV3-2) and TRBJ1-3; D is perhaps TRBD1 (5 bases). Germline V gives CDR1 LGHDT, CDR2 YNNKEL (reference sequence). The CDR3 has 16 amino acids. Deletions cut 2 bases from V and 0 bases from J, with 11 bases between. The CDR3 reads CASSQRGILSGNTIYF. The CDR3 DNA follows: TGTGCCAGCAGCCAAAGGGGAATCCTCTCTGGAAACACCATATATTTT.

This clone was seen a single time. The chain combines TRBV11-3 with TRBJ2-5, with TRBD1 matching 8 bases. The germline V gene has CDR1 SGHNT and CDR2 YENEEA. V lost 5 bases to trimming and J lost 5 bases; unmatched junction nucleotides: 7. The CDR3 is made up of 14 amino acids. The CDR3 region is CASSRRTGTETQYF. CDR3 bases: TGTGCCAGCAGCCGAAGGACAGGGACTGAGACCCAGTACTTC.

This clone was counted a few times. J is TRBJ2-5 and V is TRBV4-2; 7 positions match TRBD1. V gave up 8 bases and J gave up 1 base; unmatched junction bases: 7. Germline V gene lookup returns CDR1 LGHNA and CDR2 YNFKEQ. The CDR3 has 14 residues. This CDR3 is CASAGTERQETQYF. The CDR3 DNA is TGTGCCAGCGCCGGGACAGAGCGCCAAGAGACCCAGTACTTC.

CDR3 DNA: TGTGCCAGTAGTATAGATTCTGCGATGTATAGCAATCAGCCCCAGCATTTT. Translating gives CASSIDSAMYSNQPQHF. V is TRBV19 and J is TRBJ1-5; D is unresolved. V was clipped by 0 bases and J by 0 bases, with 12 bases between them. From germline, CDR1 is LNHDA and CDR2 SQIVND (reference sequence). The CDR3 is made up of 17 amino acids.

This clone was seen just once. The chain combines TRBV5-4 with TRBJ2-3; 12 bases map to TRBD2. The CDR3 spans 16 residues. With 4 bases clipped from V and 6 bases from J, the junction kept 9 bases outside the gene matches. Looked up from germline, CDR1 is SGHNT and CDR2 is YYREEE (reference sequence). In DNA, the CDR3 is TGTGCCAGCAGCCTACCCCTAGCGGGAGGGGTTGATACGCAGTATTTT. Its protein product is CASSLPLAGGVDTQYF. Supplemented by reference TRBV5-4 and TRBJ2-3, the full variable domain reads ETGVTQSPTHLIKTRGQQVTLRCSSQSGHNTVSWYQQALGQGPQFIFQYYREEENGRGNFPPRFSGLQFPNYSSELNVNALELDDSALYLCASSLPLAGGVDTQYFGPGTRLTVL.

The chain uses TRBV9 and TRBJ1-2, with 11 positions matching TRBD1. CDR3 size: 16 residues. Germline CDR1 and CDR2: SGDLS and YYNGEE. V was pared by 0 bases and J by 1 base, with 2 bases of the junction left unmatched. The CDR3 region has the DNA TGTGCCAGCAGCGTAGGGGGACAGGGGGTTAACTATGGCTACACCTTC. Residues: CASSVGGQGVNYGYTF.

V is TRBV7-9 and J is TRBJ1-6; possible D gene TRBD1, 5 bases. V lost 7 bases, J lost 10 bases, and 20 bases lay in between. Germline CDR1 SEHNR, CDR2 FQNEAQ (reference sequence). The CDR3 length is 15 residues. The CDR3 region is CASTTEVGGRSPLHF. CDR3 in DNA: TGTGCCAGCACCACCGAAGTGGGGGGAAGGTCACCCCTCCACTTT.

CDR3 loop: CASSRTNLIGSSYNEQFF. CDR3 bases: TGCGCCAGCAGCCGGACCAATCTCATCGGGAGCTCCTACAATGAGCAGTTCTTC. This chain uses TRBV4-1 with TRBJ2-1; perhaps TRBD2 as D (6 bases). CDR3 length: 18 residues. Germline CDR1 MGHRA, CDR2 YSYEKL. Trimming took 4 bases from V and 0 from J, leaving 19 bases between them.

The rearrangement links TRBV25-1 to TRBJ1-2; possibly TRBD1 for D (5 bases). CDR1 MGHDK and CDR2 SYGVNS come from the germline V gene. This CDR3 region has 14 residues. V gave up 7 bases and J gave up 5 bases, with 17 bases separating them. CDR3 DNA sequence: TGTGCCAGCACCCAGACGCAGGGTCCTTATGGCTACACCTTC. This sequence encodes CASTQTQGPYGYTF.

The CDR3, as DNA: TGTGCCAGCTCATCAAACAGGGGCAATCAGCCCCAGCATTTT. Translated, it gives CASSSNRGNQPQHF. V and J are TRBV18 and TRBJ1-5, with D perhaps matching TRBD1 (6 bases). CDR3 size: 14 residues. V was cut by 5 bases and J by 2 bases, with 10 bases left in between. Looked up from germline, CDR1 is KGHSH and CDR2 is LQKENI.

This chain connects TRBV20-1 to TRBJ2-7, with 9 bases lining up with TRBD1. The CDR3 has 15 amino acids. V lost 3 bases, J lost 4 bases, and 10 bases stayed unmatched. The germline V gene has CDR1 DFQATT and CDR2 SNEGSKA (reference sequence). CDR3 protein: CSASDPSGQGYEQYF. The CDR3 DNA is TGCAGTGCTAGTGACCCCTCGGGACAGGGATACGAGCAGTACTTC.

The CDR3: CASSSTSSRTQYF. The DNA for the CDR3 is TGTGCCAGCAGTTCTACTAGTTCCCGTACGCAGTATTTT. The V and J genes are TRBV11-3 and TRBJ2-3, with a possible D match to TRBD2 (5 bases). Per germline, CDR1 SGHNT and CDR2 YENEEA. Between the trimmed V and J ends, which lost 6 bases and 8 bases, there was a span of 15 bases. CDR3 size: 13 residues.

The chain joins TRBV6-4 to TRBJ2-1, with 12 bases that match TRBD2. This CDR3 contains 14 residues. J lost 9 bases, V lost 5 bases, and 5 bases had no gene match. The germline gives CDR1 MRHNA, CDR2 SNTAGT. The CDR3 is CASSPSGGASEQFF. CDR3 sequence (DNA): TGTGCCAGCAGTCCTAGCGGGGGGGCCAGTGAGCAGTTCTTC.

V usage is TRBV3-1 (or the pseudogene TRBV3-2) and J usage is TRBJ2-7; D may be TRBD2 (6 bases). The CDR3 is 15 amino acids. The germline V gene has CDR1 LGHDT and CDR2 YNNKEL (reference sequence). Trimming took 3 bases from V and 4 from J, leaving 16 bases between them. CDR3 nucleotide sequence: TGTGCCAGCAGCCAGTCAATGGCAGGGAGGTACGAGCAGTACGTC. This sequence encodes CASSQSMAGRYEQYV.

The count of this clone is one. Other DNA sequences in this specimen translate into the identical CDR3. The chain employs TRBV6-1 and TRBJ2-2; perhaps TRBD1 as D (5 bases). Germline-derived CDR1 and CDR2 are MNHNS and SASEGT. This CDR3 spans 13 amino acids. V was clipped by 2 bases and J by 5 bases, with 6 bases between them. For the CDR3, the DNA is TGTGCCAGCAGTGAATCAGGGACCGGGGAGCTGTTTTTT. As protein: CASSESGTGELFF.

The chain carries TRBV10-1 and TRBJ2-7; TRBD1 might be the D (6 bases). Between the trimmed V and J ends, which lost 3 bases and 4 bases, there was a span of 16 bases. Germline CDR1 is WNHNN and CDR2 is SYGVQD (reference sequence). This CDR3 has 15 amino acids. In DNA, the CDR3 is TGCGCCAGCAGTGAAGGAGGCAGGGGTAGATACGAGCAGTACTTC. Protein product: CASSEGGRGRYEQYF.

The chain recombines TRBV5-6 with TRBJ1-5; 7 positions agree with TRBD1. The germline gives CDR1 SGHDT, CDR2 YYEEEE. This CDR3 is built from 17 residues. Trimming took 4 bases from V and 4 from J; bases not matched to a gene: 14. CDR3 sequence (DNA): TGTGCCAGCAGCCGACAGGGAGGAACTCGGTCAAATCAGCCCCAGCATTTT. Its protein is CASSRQGGTRSNQPQHF.